This entry lists 14 T cell receptor beta chains sequenced from one sample in a study of T cells in Graves' hyperthyroidism and ophthalmopathy. RNA transcripts provided the source from which TCR beta CDR3 regions were amplified. Initially, a first-round RT-PCR of the TCR CDR3 employed the HTBI primer set. TCRdb ran MiXCR on the multiplex PCR reads and lists one entry per CDR3 protein. The data show approximately 720,000 distinct CDR3 sequences, roughly a sixth seen once. Input material: blood. Receptors originate from a woman aged 45-65 years with Graves' hyperthyroidism that later progressed to Graves' ophthalmopathy.

The chain links TRBV29-1 to TRBJ1-1; no reliable D call. Trimming removed 1 base at V and 0 bases at J, with 6 bases between. The germline V gene has CDR1 SQVTM and CDR2 ANQGSEA. CDR3 length: 13 amino acids. Here the CDR3 DNA reads TGCAGCGTTGAAGGAGGGTTGAACACTGAAGCTTTCTTT. Translated, it gives CSVEGGLNTEAFF.

The chain uses TRBV5-6 and TRBJ1-4; perhaps TRBD1 as D (6 bases). Trimming took off 4 bases at V and 1 base at J, with 17 bases between the two ends. The length of the CDR3 is 17 residues. Germline CDR1 is SGHDT and CDR2 is YYEEEE. The CDR3 here is CASSPLGDTETNEKLFF. The DNA of the CDR3 is TGTGCCAGCAGCCCCCTTGGGGACACAGAAACTAATGAAAAACTGTTTTTT. Variable domain in full (rest from reference TRBV5-6 and TRBJ1-4): DAGVTQSPTHLIKTRGQQVTLRCSPKSGHDTVSWYQQALGQGPQFIFQYYEEEERQRGNFPDRFSGHQFPNYSSELNVNALLLGDSALYLCASSPLGDTETNEKLFFGSGTQLSVL.

This sequence joins TRBV6-1 and TRBJ2-2; 9 nucleotides match TRBD1. This CDR3 is built from 16 residues. The V gene's germline CDR1 is MNHNS and CDR2 SASEGT. The junction had 5 bases not matched to a gene; V was cut back by 3 bases and J by 3 bases. CDR3 residues: CASSENRGRDTGELFF. CDR3 in DNA: TGTGCCAGCAGTGAGAACAGGGGGCGCGACACCGGGGAGCTGTTTTTT.

This chain uses TRBV4-1 with TRBJ2-1; D call uncertain. Germline lookup yields CDR1 MGHRA and CDR2 YSYEKL. CDR3 size: 14 residues. The V gene lost 7 bases and the J gene lost 7 bases, with 17 bases spanning the gap. The CDR3 loop is CASTRQTPPNEQFF. The CDR3 DNA follows: TGCGCCAGCACCCGCCAAACACCCCCGAATGAGCAGTTCTTC.

The table lists this clonotype with many counts. The chain combines TRBV12-3 or TRBV12-4 with TRBJ1-1; the match to TRBD1 covers 7 bases. This CDR3 has 16 amino acids. V gave up 6 bases and J gave up 3 bases; unmatched junction bases: 13. CDR3 sequence: CASSLPGQYMDTEAFF. The CDR3 DNA reads TGTGCCAGCAGCCTACCGGGACAGTATATGGACACTGAAGCTTTCTTT.

The chain links TRBV6-1 to TRBJ1-5; tentative D call: TRBD1 (6 bases). Germline loops: CDR1 MNHNS, CDR2 SASEGT. Between the trimmed V and J ends, which lost 6 bases and 2 bases, there was a span of 11 bases. CDR3 length equals 14 residues. The CDR3 sequence is CASRARQGNQPQHF. The CDR3 DNA is TGTGCCAGCAGGGCCCGACAGGGCAATCAGCCCCAGCATTTT.

Many counts were recorded for this clonotype. The chain recombines TRBV7-9 with TRBJ2-1; D may be TRBD1 or TRBD2 (6 bases each). This CDR3 comprises 11 residues. Between the trimmed V and J ends, which lost 6 bases and 10 bases, there was a span of 10 bases. Germline V CDR1 and CDR2: SEHNR, FQNEAQ (reference sequence). The CDR3: CASRTGLEQFF. CDR3 sequence (DNA): TGTGCCAGCAGGACAGGACTAGAGCAGTTCTTC.

This clonotype was counted at least ten times. This chain connects TRBV3-1 to TRBJ1-1; no definite D call. V lost 5 bases to trimming and J lost 2 bases, with 9 bases between them. Germline V gene sequence: CDR1 LGHDT, CDR2 YNNKEL (reference sequence). The CDR3 totals 13 residues. CDR3 sequence (DNA): TGTGCCAGCAGCGATGGGGATAACACTGAAGCTTTCTTT. Its protein product is CASSDGDNTEAFF.

This clonotype came up a few times. V and J are TRBV29-1 and TRBJ1-1; D is uncertain. The germline V gene has CDR1 SQVTM and CDR2 ANQGSEA. This CDR3 is 14 amino acids long. V was trimmed by 7 bases and J by 0 bases, leaving 15 bases between them. The CDR3, as DNA: TGCAGCGCCGAACCTGGACGGATGAACACTGAAGCTTTCTTT. This gives the protein CSAEPGRMNTEAFF. Full variable domain (rest looked up from reference TRBV29-1 and TRBJ1-1): SAVISQKPSRDICQRGTSLTIQCQVDSQVTMMFWYRQQPGQSLTLIATANQGSEATYESGFVIDKFPISRPNLTFSTLTVSNMSPEDSSIYLCSAEPGRMNTEAFFGQGTRLTVV.

The gene calls are TRBV7-2 and TRBJ2-2, with 12 positions matching TRBD2. There are 16 residues in the CDR3. The trim removed 5 bases at V and 3 bases at J, leaving 4 bases unmatched. Germline V gives CDR1 SGHTA, CDR2 FQGNSA. Here the CDR3 reads CASSRTSGVDTGELFF. CDR3 coding DNA: TGTGCCAGCAGCAGGACTAGCGGGGTCGACACCGGGGAGCTGTTTTTT.

Turning to this clonotype: A read error may produce the germline difference seen at one junction end. The chain carries TRBV6-1 and TRBJ1-2; D may be TRBD1 (6 bases). Germline-derived CDR1 and CDR2 are MNHNS and SASEGT. This CDR3 contains 15 residues. The CDR3 DNA reads as TGTGCCGGCAGGCGGTCGCGGAGGGGGATCTATGGCTACACCTTC. Amino acids: CAGRRSRRGIYGYTF.

This clonotype was seen repeatedly, ten times or more. The chain links TRBV7-8 to TRBJ2-3; 9 positions agree with TRBD1. J was trimmed by 2 bases and V by 5 bases; bases with no gene match: 5. The CDR3 spans 15 residues. CDR1 and CDR2 (germline): SGHVS, FQNEAQ. The CDR3 bases are TGTGCCAGCAGCCTCCGGGACAGGGTCACAGATACGCAGTATTTT. Encoded protein: CASSLRDRVTDTQYF.

This chain's CDR3 is CASSSQGGSGANVLTF. In nucleotides, the CDR3 is TGTGCCAGCAGCTCTCAAGGGGGTTCGGGGGCCAACGTCCTGACTTTC. The chain has TRBV7-9 and TRBJ2-6; D may be TRBD1 (6 bases). The CDR3 sequence is 16 residues long. The germline gives CDR1 SEHNR, CDR2 FQNEAQ (reference sequence). V lost 4 bases, J lost 4 bases, and 14 bases lay in between.

This clonotype was counted only a few times. V usage is TRBV3-1 and J usage is TRBJ2-3; 7 bases line up with TRBD1. The V and J ends lost 0 bases and 3 bases, in that order; junction bases with no gene match: 6. This CDR3 region has 16 residues. The germline gives CDR1 LGHDT, CDR2 YNNKEL (reference sequence). This CDR3 is CASSQELGTETDTQYF. CDR3 nucleotide sequence: TGTGCCAGCAGCCAAGAGTTAGGGACAGAGACAGATACGCAGTATTTT.